This T cell receptor beta chain was identified during a study of T-cell reconstitution after alpha-beta-depleted transplantation in children. Unique molecular identifiers tagged the TCRbeta library. TCRdb recomputed calls from the PCR reads with MiXCR, one row per CDR3 protein. In the table there are some 500,000 distinct CDR3 sequences, around 20% of which are singletons. There are 15 residues in the CDR3. Germline V gene sequence: CDR1 SGHRS, CDR2 YFSETQ. Trimming left V 1 base short and J 2 bases short, with 12 bases between. The receptor comes from a human donor who donated a stem cell graft to a child with acute lymphoblastic leukemia. The sequencing used PBMCs from the stem cell graft donor, collected from the stem cell graft. The chain recombines TRBV5-1 with TRBJ1-2, with D possibly TRBD1 on 6 matching bases. The CDR3 loop is CASSLTGKVNYGYTF. Written as DNA, the CDR3 is TGCGCCAGCAGCTTGACAGGGAAAGTCAACTATGGCTACACCTTC.